The rows below give T cell receptor beta chains drawn from one sample of a study of CD8 T cells in ankylosing spondylitis. Via MiXCR, TCRdb re-called the 5' RACE reads, giving one row per CDR3 protein. Of fewer than 350,000 distinct CDR3 sequences in the sample, 11% were seen once. The sequenced sample consisted of blood, either unsorted or a sorted T cell fraction (not recorded which). The receptors were sampled from a female donor with ankylosing spondylitis or in good health (not recorded which). CDR3s include the opening cysteine and the closing phenylalanine or tryptophan. A D gene is named only where the DNA matches it firmly. Some rows mark clone size as missing; the rest say once, few, many or name a class of expanded clone.

v_call: TRBV21-1; clone_size: .; j_call: TRBJ2-7; d_call: .; cdr3_nt: TGTGCCAGCAGCGAAACACCCCACAGAGCCGCTACCTACGAGCAGTACTTC; cdr3_aa: CASSETPHRAATYEQYF
v_call: TRBV10-3; clone_size: few; j_call: TRBJ2-2; d_call: .; cdr3_nt: TGTGCCATCAGCTTCCTGGGGCGGGCTACGAACACCGGGGAGCTGTTTTTT; cdr3_aa: CAISFLGRATNTGELFF
v_call: TRBV5-1; clone_size: many; j_call: TRBJ2-3; d_call: .; cdr3_nt: TGCGCCAGCAGCTTGGCCGCATCGGCAGATACGCAGTATTTT; cdr3_aa: CASSLAASADTQYF
v_call: TRBV18; clone_size: few; j_call: TRBJ1-2; d_call: TRBD1; cdr3_nt: TGTGCCAGCTCACCCCAGGAGGGGGACAGGGCTAATGGCTACACCTTC; cdr3_aa: CASSPQEGDRANGYTF
v_call: TRBV4-3; clone_size: many; j_call: TRBJ1-1; d_call: TRBD1; cdr3_nt: TGCGCCAGCAGCCAAGATCTCTGGACAGGGAGTAACACTGAAGCTTTCTTT; cdr3_aa: CASSQDLWTGSNTEAFF
v_call: TRBV20-1; clone_size: many; j_call: TRBJ1-2; d_call: .; cdr3_nt: TGCAGTGGTGGGGGCGGCAGGGCGGTCGGACATTATGGCTACACCTTC; cdr3_aa: CSGGGGRAVGHYGYTF
v_call: TRBV20-1; clone_size: many; j_call: TRBJ2-7; d_call: .; cdr3_nt: TGCAGTGCCCAGTTCATCCGCTCCTACGAGCAGTACTTC; cdr3_aa: CSAQFIRSYEQYF
v_call: TRBV7-2; clone_size: .; j_call: TRBJ2-7; d_call: .; cdr3_nt: TGTGCCAGCAGCCCCCATCGGGATCCCCCTTACGAGCAGTACTTC; cdr3_aa: CASSPHRDPPYEQYF
v_call: TRBV7-3; clone_size: .; j_call: TRBJ2-1; d_call: .; cdr3_nt: TGTGCCAGCAGCCTCAAAATTTCACCTCAGGGAGGAGGCTCCTACAATGAGCAGTTCTTC; cdr3_aa: CASSLKISPQGGGSYNEQFF
v_call: TRBV27; clone_size: few; j_call: TRBJ2-3; d_call: TRBD1; cdr3_nt: TGTGCCAGCAGTCTTCAGGGACAGGGACGTCCCACAGATACGCAGTATTTT; cdr3_aa: CASSLQGQGRPTDTQYF
v_call: TRBV7-2; clone_size: .; j_call: TRBJ2-5; d_call: .; cdr3_nt: TGTGCCAGCACCCTGCTTTTAGGGAACCAAGAGACCCAGTACTTC; cdr3_aa: CASTLLLGNQETQYF
v_call: TRBV5-1; clone_size: many; j_call: TRBJ2-7; d_call: .; cdr3_nt: TGCGCCATTTATACCCACGATTCGTCCTACGAGCAGTACTTC; cdr3_aa: CAIYTHDSSYEQYF
v_call: TRBV7-9; clone_size: many; j_call: TRBJ2-1; d_call: TRBD2; cdr3_nt: TGTGCCAGCGCCTCGTTGGGACTAGAGTACAATGAGCAGTTCTTC; cdr3_aa: CASASLGLEYNEQFF
v_call: TRBV7-9; clone_size: .; j_call: TRBJ2-7; d_call: .; cdr3_nt: TGTGCCAGCAGCTTAGGGGACATCTATGGCGAGCAGTACTTC; cdr3_aa: CASSLGDIYGEQYF
v_call: TRBV12-3/TRBV12-4; clone_size: many; j_call: TRBJ2-1; d_call: .; cdr3_nt: TGTGCCAGCAGTCTGGACATCAATGAGCAGTTCTTC; cdr3_aa: CASSLDINEQFF
v_call: TRBV2; clone_size: few; j_call: TRBJ2-6; d_call: .; cdr3_nt: TGTGCCAGCAGCCGACTGGCGGAAGGCGTCCTGACTTTC; cdr3_aa: CASSRLAEGVLTF
v_call: TRBV12-3/TRBV12-4; clone_size: few; j_call: TRBJ1-2; d_call: .; cdr3_nt: TGTGCCAGCAGACAAACTCGGGACACCTTC; cdr3_aa: CASRQTRDTF
v_call: TRBV5-1; clone_size: many; j_call: TRBJ2-2; d_call: TRBD1; cdr3_nt: TGCGCCAGCAGCTCCACAGGGGAGAACACCGGGGAGCTGTTTTTT; cdr3_aa: CASSSTGENTGELFF
v_call: TRBV5-1; clone_size: many; j_call: TRBJ1-4; d_call: .; cdr3_nt: TGCGCCAGCAGCTTGGTGGCAGATCCTAATGAAAAACTGTTTTTT; cdr3_aa: CASSLVADPNEKLFF
v_call: TRBV7-8; clone_size: .; j_call: TRBJ1-5; d_call: TRBD1; cdr3_nt: TGTGCCAGCAGCTTAGGGACAGGGAGGGTTAATCCCCAGCATTTT; cdr3_aa: CASSLGTGRVNPQHF
v_call: TRBV20-1; clone_size: many; j_call: TRBJ2-5; d_call: TRBD2; cdr3_nt: TGCAGTGCTAGAGGGGGACTAGCGGGGGTAGAGACCCAGTACTTC; cdr3_aa: CSARGGLAGVETQYF
v_call: TRBV5-5; clone_size: few; j_call: TRBJ1-5; d_call: .; cdr3_nt: TGTGCCAGCAGCCCGCGGGGGGCCAATCAGCCCCAGCATTTT; cdr3_aa: CASSPRGANQPQHF
v_call: TRBV20-1; clone_size: many; j_call: TRBJ1-1; d_call: TRBD1; cdr3_nt: TGCAGTGCCCCTCTCCAGGGGGTGCACACTGAAGCTTTCTTT; cdr3_aa: CSAPLQGVHTEAFF
v_call: TRBV9; clone_size: many; j_call: TRBJ2-2; d_call: .; cdr3_nt: TGTGCCAGCAGCGCGCAAGGAGGGATCTCTACCGGGGAGCTGTTTTTT; cdr3_aa: CASSAQGGISTGELFF
v_call: TRBV20-1; clone_size: few; j_call: TRBJ2-3; d_call: TRBD2; cdr3_nt: TGCAGTGCTATGTCCCCCGGACTAGCGGGAGGTGGGACAGATACGCAGTATTTT; cdr3_aa: CSAMSPGLAGGGTDTQYF
v_call: TRBV20-1; clone_size: .; j_call: TRBJ1-4; d_call: .; cdr3_nt: TGCAGTGCTAGTCCCACACTGAGTAATGAAAAACTGTTTTTT; cdr3_aa: CSASPTLSNEKLFF
v_call: TRBV20-1; clone_size: many; j_call: TRBJ2-7; d_call: TRBD2; cdr3_nt: TGCAGTGCTACCTTAGCGGGAGGGACCTACGAGCAGTACTTC; cdr3_aa: CSATLAGGTYEQYF
v_call: TRBV5-1; clone_size: many; j_call: TRBJ2-1; d_call: .; cdr3_nt: TGCGCCAGCAGGCCCGGGACACGTGACAATGAGCAGTTCTTC; cdr3_aa: CASRPGTRDNEQFF
v_call: TRBV6-1; clone_size: many; j_call: TRBJ1-2; d_call: .; cdr3_nt: TGTGCCAGCAGTCTTGAAGGGAACCCTAACTATGGCTACACCTTC; cdr3_aa: CASSLEGNPNYGYTF
v_call: TRBV12-3/TRBV12-4; clone_size: many; j_call: TRBJ1-3; d_call: TRBD1; cdr3_nt: TGTGCCAGCAGGCCTGGGACAGGCTCTGGAAACACCATATATTTT; cdr3_aa: CASRPGTGSGNTIYF
v_call: TRBV20-1; clone_size: many; j_call: TRBJ1-2; d_call: .; cdr3_nt: TGCAGTGCTAGAGATAGTTCGGGGGGCGATGGCTACACCTTC; cdr3_aa: CSARDSSGGDGYTF
v_call: TRBV12-3/TRBV12-4; clone_size: many; j_call: TRBJ2-7; d_call: TRBD2; cdr3_nt: TGTGCCAGCAGCCAAACTAGCGGGAGGGCGGTCGAGCAGTACTTC; cdr3_aa: CASSQTSGRAVEQYF
v_call: TRBV12-3/TRBV12-4; clone_size: many; j_call: TRBJ1-4; d_call: .; cdr3_nt: TGTGCCAGCAGTGGGGGGATGCAAGAAAAACTGTTTTTT; cdr3_aa: CASSGGMQEKLFF
v_call: TRBV7-2; clone_size: .; j_call: TRBJ2-1; d_call: TRBD2; cdr3_nt: TGTGCCAGCAGTGAAGGGGGGTCTAGCGGGAGCCGGCAGTTCTTC; cdr3_aa: CASSEGGSSGSRQFF
v_call: TRBV6-2/TRBV6-3; clone_size: few; j_call: TRBJ1-5; d_call: .; cdr3_nt: TGTGCCAGCAGTTACTCGGCAGGCAATCAGCCCCAGCATTTT; cdr3_aa: CASSYSAGNQPQHF
v_call: TRBV15; clone_size: .; j_call: TRBJ2-1; d_call: TRBD2; cdr3_nt: TGTGCCACCAGCAGAGATGGCGGGAGGTCCTACAATGAGCAGTTCTTC; cdr3_aa: CATSRDGGRSYNEQFF
v_call: TRBV19; clone_size: few; j_call: TRBJ2-2; d_call: .; cdr3_nt: TGTGCCAGTGACGTAGCGGTGAACACCGGGGAGCTGTTTTTT; cdr3_aa: CASDVAVNTGELFF
v_call: TRBV20-1; clone_size: once; j_call: TRBJ2-1; d_call: TRBD2; cdr3_nt: TGCAGTGCTAGATCTTATGCTAGCGGGGGGCTTGAGCAGTTCTTC; cdr3_aa: CSARSYASGGLEQFF
v_call: TRBV20-1; clone_size: many; j_call: TRBJ2-3; d_call: TRBD2; cdr3_nt: TGCAGTGCTAGAGGTCGCGTGCGGGAGTTTTTAGATACGCAGTATTTT; cdr3_aa: CSARGRVREFLDTQYF
v_call: TRBV20-1; clone_size: .; j_call: TRBJ2-4; d_call: .; cdr3_nt: TGCAGTGCTAGCACGGTGAGGGGCGGAAACATTCAGTACTTC; cdr3_aa: CSASTVRGGNIQYF
v_call: TRBV7-2; clone_size: many; j_call: TRBJ2-7; d_call: TRBD1; cdr3_nt: TGTGCCAGCAGCCCCCGTGACAGGGGGCCATACGAGCAGTACTTC; cdr3_aa: CASSPRDRGPYEQYF
v_call: TRBV5-1; clone_size: many; j_call: TRBJ1-1; d_call: TRBD1; cdr3_nt: TGCGCCAGCAGCGGACAGGGGCGGAACACTGAAGCTTTCTTT; cdr3_aa: CASSGQGRNTEAFF